The clone carrying this T cell receptor beta chain has a handful of counts. Its matching antigen is unknown. This record comes from a study of human T cells and chemical hapten exposure. Study overall: Each week of the roughly 24-week study, patients had diphenylcyclopropenone applied to the scalp. Cases of alopecia areata, totalis or universalis occurred in a predominantly female patient group.

Overall study results and limits: Correlating positively with patch test score were the PT1 expanded TCR counts.

Noted time point: patch test 1, 2 weeks after DPC sensitization. Treatment: therapeutic diphenylcyclopropenone sensitization with weekly scalp DPC. The donor pool consisted of alopecia patients aged 18 to 70 years, considered suitable for DPC. TCRdb re-called the RACE reads through MiXCR, storing one row per CDR3 protein. This table has roughly 190,000 distinct CDR3 sequences, 20% to 25% appearing once. The TCR sequence derives from a woman in her forties or fifties with alopecia areata. Some clones in this sample may be carry-over from other donors' samples. Material: whole blood, obtained in connection with sensitization to the hapten diphenylcyclopropenone (DPC).

CDR3 sequence: CSVEGWARTDTQYF. CDR3 sequence (DNA): TGCAGCGTTGAAGGATGGGCTAGAACAGATACGCAGTATTTT. The chain couples TRBV29-1 to TRBJ2-3; no reliable D call. V lost 1 base to trimming and J lost 3 bases, with 11 bases between them. The CDR3 has 14 residues. Germline V lookup: CDR1 SQVTM, CDR2 ANQGSEA.